These 8 T cell receptor beta chains were all obtained from the same sample, sequenced in a study of blood T cell repertoires in COVID-19. The protocol was immunoSEQ multiplex PCR, while the TCRdb copy is restricted to in-frame clones and leaves out a portion. The sample shows 210,000 or so clones, 84% of them seen only once. Sequencing used peripheral blood. The receptors stem from a woman in her forties or fifties with active or convalescent COVID-19.

This chain joins TRBV5-1 and TRBJ1-3, with a tentative D call TRBD1 (5 bases). This CDR3 is built from 14 residues. CDR1 is SGHRS and CDR2 is YFSETQ in the germline V gene. Trimming removed 5 bases from V and 1 base from J, with 10 bases in between. In DNA, the CDR3 is TGCGCCAGCAGTAAGGAGGGGTCTGGAAACACCATATATTTT. Translating gives CASSKEGSGNTIYF.

This rearrangement joins TRBV2 to TRBJ2-5, with a weak D call TRBD1 (5 bases). Germline V gives CDR1 SNHLY, CDR2 FYNNEI. Between the trimmed V and J ends, which lost 8 bases and 4 bases, there was a span of 17 bases. CDR3 length: 14 amino acids. Here the CDR3 reads CASLKGLYGETQYF. In DNA form, the CDR3 reads TGTGCCAGCTTGAAGGGGCTTTATGGAGAGACCCAGTACTTC.

This chain connects TRBV7-9 to TRBJ2-7; D is possibly TRBD1 (7 bases). The CDR3 has 15 amino acids. CDR1 is SEHNR and CDR2 is FQNEAQ in the germline V gene (reference sequence). V was trimmed by 1 base and J by 2 bases, leaving 12 bases between them. CDR3 residues: CASSLVQGGTYEQYF. Written as DNA, the CDR3 is TGTGCCAGCAGCTTAGTCCAGGGGGGCACCTACGAGCAGTACTTC.

The rearrangement uses TRBV7-9 and TRBJ1-3; 9 positions agree with TRBD1. The V segment lost 3 bases and the J segment 1 base; nucleotides outside the gene matches: 4. The CDR3 runs to 16 residues. From germline, CDR1 is SEHNR and CDR2 FQNEAQ (reference sequence). CDR3 sequence (DNA): TGTGCCAGCAGCTTTGGGACAGGGCGATCTGGAAACACCATATATTTT. Translated: CASSFGTGRSGNTIYF.

Here the CDR3 reads CASSLGQLTNEKLFF. Written as DNA, the CDR3 is TGCGCCAGCAGCTTGGGACAGCTAACTAATGAAAAACTGTTTTTT. This sequence joins TRBV5-1 and TRBJ1-4; D perhaps matches TRBD1 (5 bases). The germline V and J ends were trimmed by 0 bases and 1 base, with 7 bases remaining between them. The CDR3 consists of 15 residues. The germline CDR1 and CDR2 sequences are SGHRS and YFSETQ. The full variable domain, with the rest looked up from reference TRBV5-1 and TRBJ1-4, is KAGVTQTPRYLIKTRGQQVTLSCSPISGHRSVSWYQQTPGQGLQFLFEYFSETQRNKGNFPGRFSGRQFSNSRSEMNVSTLELGDSALYLCASSLGQLTNEKLFFGSGTQLSVL.

The chain has TRBV28 and TRBJ2-3, with TRBD1 matching over 8 bases. Germline V gene lookup returns CDR1 MDHEN and CDR2 SYDVKM. V was clipped by 4 bases and J by 1 base; unmatched bases: 10. This CDR3 contains 17 residues. The CDR3 region is CASSSTRDRRRTDTQYF. The CDR3 nucleotides read TGTGCCAGCAGTTCAACCAGGGACAGGCGCCGCACAGATACGCAGTATTTT.

The genes are TRBV5-1 and TRBJ2-3, with D perhaps TRBD1 (6 bases). Germline V lookup: CDR1 SGHRS, CDR2 YFSETQ. This CDR3 is 15 amino acids long. V dropped 3 bases and J dropped 2 bases, with 13 bases sitting between them. As DNA, the CDR3 is TGCGCCAGCAGCTCGGTAGGGGGTTCCACAGATACGCAGTATTTT. It specifies CASSSVGGSTDTQYF.

This clone was counted once. This chain links TRBV19 with TRBJ1-5; 7 bases align to TRBD1. From germline, CDR1 is LNHDA and CDR2 SQIVND (reference sequence). V lost 1 base to trimming and J lost 2 bases; unmatched junction nucleotides: 11. The CDR3 runs 18 residues. DNA for the CDR3: TGTGCCAGTAGTATAGGCTACAGGGGCGCGGTTGGCAATCAGCCCCAGCATTTT. It translates to CASSIGYRGAVGNQPQHF.